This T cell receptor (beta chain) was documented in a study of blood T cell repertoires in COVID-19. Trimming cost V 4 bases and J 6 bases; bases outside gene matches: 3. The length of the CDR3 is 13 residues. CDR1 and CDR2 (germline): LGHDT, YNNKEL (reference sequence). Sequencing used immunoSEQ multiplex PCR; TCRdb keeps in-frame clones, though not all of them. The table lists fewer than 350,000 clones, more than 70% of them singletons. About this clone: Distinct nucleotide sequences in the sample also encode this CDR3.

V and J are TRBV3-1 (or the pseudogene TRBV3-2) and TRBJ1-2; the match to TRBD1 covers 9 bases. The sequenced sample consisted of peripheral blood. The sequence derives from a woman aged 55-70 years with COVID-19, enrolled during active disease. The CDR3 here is CASSPRTGDGYTF. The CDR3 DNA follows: TGTGCCAGCAGCCCGAGGACAGGGGATGGCTACACCTTC.